This T cell receptor beta chain is from a study of CD8 T cells in Susac syndrome. With random hexamers, roughly 0.45 to 1 ug RNA was reverse transcribed. TCRdb fed the immunoSEQ multiplex PCR reads into MiXCR, producing one record per CDR3 protein. The sample records some 200,000 distinct CDR3 sequences, under 97% being singletons. This CDR3 is 18 amino acids long. Per germline, CDR1 KGHSH and CDR2 LQKENI. V lost 3 bases to trimming and J lost 4 bases; unmatched junction nucleotides: 16. This TCR was recovered from a human donor with Susac syndrome. The sequenced sample consisted of CD4+ T cells from PBMCs. The chain combines TRBV18 with TRBJ1-2, with 8 bases fitting TRBD1. The CDR3 protein is CASSPPGPGDRFGYGYTF. The CDR3, as DNA: TGTGCCAGCTCACCTCCCGGACCGGGGGACAGGTTTGGCTATGGCTACACCTTC. The full variable domain, its missing parts supplied by reference TRBV18 and TRBJ1-2, is NAGVMQNPRHLVRRRGQEARLRCSPMKGHSHVYWYRQLPEEGLKFMVYLQKENIIDESGMPKERFSAEFPKEGPSILRIQQVVRGDSAAYFCASSPPGPGDRFGYGYTFGSGTRLTVV.